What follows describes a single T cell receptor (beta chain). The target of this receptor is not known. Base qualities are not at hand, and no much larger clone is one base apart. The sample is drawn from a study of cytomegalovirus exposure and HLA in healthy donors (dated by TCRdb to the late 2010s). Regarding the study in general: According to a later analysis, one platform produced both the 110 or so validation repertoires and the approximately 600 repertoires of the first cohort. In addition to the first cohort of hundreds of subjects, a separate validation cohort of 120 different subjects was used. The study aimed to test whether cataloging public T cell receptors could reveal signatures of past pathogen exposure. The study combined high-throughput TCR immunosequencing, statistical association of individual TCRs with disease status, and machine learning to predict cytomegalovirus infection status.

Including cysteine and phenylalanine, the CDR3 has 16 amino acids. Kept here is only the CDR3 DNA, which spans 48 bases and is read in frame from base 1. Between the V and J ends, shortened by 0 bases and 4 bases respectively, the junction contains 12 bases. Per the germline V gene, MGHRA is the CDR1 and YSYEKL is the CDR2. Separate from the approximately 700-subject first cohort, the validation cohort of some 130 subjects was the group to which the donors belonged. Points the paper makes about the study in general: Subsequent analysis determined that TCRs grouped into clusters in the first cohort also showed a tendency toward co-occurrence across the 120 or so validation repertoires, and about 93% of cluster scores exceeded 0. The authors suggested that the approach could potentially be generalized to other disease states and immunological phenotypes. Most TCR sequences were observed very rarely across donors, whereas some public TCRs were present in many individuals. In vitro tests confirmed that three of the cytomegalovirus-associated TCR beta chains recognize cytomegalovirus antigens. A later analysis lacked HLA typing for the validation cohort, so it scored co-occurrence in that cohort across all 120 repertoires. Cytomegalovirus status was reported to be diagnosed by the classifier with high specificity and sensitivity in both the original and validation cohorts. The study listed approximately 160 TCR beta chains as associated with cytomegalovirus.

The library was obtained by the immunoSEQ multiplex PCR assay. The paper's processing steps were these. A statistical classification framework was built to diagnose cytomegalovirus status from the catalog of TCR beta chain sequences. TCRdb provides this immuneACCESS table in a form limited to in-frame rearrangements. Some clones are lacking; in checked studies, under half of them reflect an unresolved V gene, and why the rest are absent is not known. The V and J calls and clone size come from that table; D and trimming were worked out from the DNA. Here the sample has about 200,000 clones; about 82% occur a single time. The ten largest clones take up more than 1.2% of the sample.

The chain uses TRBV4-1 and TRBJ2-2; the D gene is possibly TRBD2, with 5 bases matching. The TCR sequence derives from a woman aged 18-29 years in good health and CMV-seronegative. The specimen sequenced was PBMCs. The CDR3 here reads CASSQDKSGFTGELFF. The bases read TGCGCCAGCAGCCAAGATAAAAGCGGATTCACCGGGGAGCTGTTTTTT.